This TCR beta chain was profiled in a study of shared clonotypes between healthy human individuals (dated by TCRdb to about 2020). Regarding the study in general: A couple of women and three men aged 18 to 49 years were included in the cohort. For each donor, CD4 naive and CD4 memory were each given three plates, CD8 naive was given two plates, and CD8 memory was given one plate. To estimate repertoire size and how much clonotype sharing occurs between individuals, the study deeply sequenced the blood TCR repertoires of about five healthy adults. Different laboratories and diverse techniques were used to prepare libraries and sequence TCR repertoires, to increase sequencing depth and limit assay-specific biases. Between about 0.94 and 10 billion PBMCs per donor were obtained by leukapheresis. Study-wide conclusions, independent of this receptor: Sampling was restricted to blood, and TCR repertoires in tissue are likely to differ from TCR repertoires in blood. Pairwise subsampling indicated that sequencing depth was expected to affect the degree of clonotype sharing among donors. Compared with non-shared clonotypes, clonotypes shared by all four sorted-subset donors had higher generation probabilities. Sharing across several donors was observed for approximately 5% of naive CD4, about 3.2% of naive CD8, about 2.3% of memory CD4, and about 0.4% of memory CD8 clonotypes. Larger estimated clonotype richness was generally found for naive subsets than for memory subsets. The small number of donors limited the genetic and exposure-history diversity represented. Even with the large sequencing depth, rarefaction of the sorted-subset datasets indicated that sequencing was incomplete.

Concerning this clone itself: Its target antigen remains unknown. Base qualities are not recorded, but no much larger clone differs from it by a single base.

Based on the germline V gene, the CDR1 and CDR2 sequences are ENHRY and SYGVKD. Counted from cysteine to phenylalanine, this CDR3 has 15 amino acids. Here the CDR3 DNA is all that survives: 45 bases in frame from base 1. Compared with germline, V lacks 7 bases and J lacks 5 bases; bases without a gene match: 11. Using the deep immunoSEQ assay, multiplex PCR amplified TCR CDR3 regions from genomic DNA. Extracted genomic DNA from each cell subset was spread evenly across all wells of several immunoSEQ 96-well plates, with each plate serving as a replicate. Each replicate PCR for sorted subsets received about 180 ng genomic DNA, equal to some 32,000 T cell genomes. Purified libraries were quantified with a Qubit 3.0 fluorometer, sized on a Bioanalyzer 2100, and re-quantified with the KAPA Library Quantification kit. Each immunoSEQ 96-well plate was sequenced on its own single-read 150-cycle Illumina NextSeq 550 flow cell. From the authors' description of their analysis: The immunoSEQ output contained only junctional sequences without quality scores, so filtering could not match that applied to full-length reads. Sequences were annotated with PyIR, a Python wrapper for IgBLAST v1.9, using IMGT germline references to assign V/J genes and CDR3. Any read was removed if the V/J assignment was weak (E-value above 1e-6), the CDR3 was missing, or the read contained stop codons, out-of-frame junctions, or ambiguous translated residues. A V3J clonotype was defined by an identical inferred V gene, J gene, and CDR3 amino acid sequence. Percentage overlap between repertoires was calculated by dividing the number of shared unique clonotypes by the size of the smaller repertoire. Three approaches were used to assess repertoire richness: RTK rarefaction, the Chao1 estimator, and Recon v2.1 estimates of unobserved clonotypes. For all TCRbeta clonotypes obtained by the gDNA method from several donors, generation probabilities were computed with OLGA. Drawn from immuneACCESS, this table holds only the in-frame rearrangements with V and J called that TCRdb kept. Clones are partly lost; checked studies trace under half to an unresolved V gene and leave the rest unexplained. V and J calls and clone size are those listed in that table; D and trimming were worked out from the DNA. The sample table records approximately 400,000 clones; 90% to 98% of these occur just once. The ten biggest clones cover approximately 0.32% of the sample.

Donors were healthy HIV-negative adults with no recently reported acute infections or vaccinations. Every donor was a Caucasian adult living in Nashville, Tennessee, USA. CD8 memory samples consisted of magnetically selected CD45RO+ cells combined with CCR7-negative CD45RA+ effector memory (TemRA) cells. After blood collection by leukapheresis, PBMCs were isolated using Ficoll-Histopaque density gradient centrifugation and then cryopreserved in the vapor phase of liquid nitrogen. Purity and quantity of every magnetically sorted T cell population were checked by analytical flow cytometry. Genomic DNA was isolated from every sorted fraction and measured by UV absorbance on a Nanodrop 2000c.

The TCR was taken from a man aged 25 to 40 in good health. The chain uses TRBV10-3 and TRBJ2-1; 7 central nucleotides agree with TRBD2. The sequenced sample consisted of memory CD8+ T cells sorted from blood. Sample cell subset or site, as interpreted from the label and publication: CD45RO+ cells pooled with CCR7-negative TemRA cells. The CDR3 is CAINGLPSGNNEQFF. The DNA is TGTGCCATCAATGGACTTCCTAGCGGAAACAATGAGCAGTTCTTC.